These T cell receptor beta chains were read from a single sample in a study of blood T cell repertoires in COVID-19. The method was immunoSEQ multiplex PCR; TCRdb's version includes in-frame clones alone and lacks a portion of them. The sample shows 20,000 to 25,000 clones, 75% to 90% of them seen only once. Input material: peripheral blood. The receptors were gathered from a human donor with acute or convalescent COVID-19. The donor label of this sample is uncertain. CDR3s include the opening cysteine and the closing phenylalanine or tryptophan. D genes are given only for firm matches. The size field is filled for only some rows; it gives once, few, many or a size class.

D gene: -; clone size: once; CDR3 length: 12; V gene: TRBV5-1; CDR3 protein: CASSLTPYEQYF
D gene: TRBD2; clone size: few; CDR3 length: 13; V gene: TRBV6-5; CDR3 protein: CATLSGGEETQYF
D gene: -; clone size: -; CDR3 length: 13; V gene: TRBV11-3; CDR3 protein: CASSLYSGAEAFF
D gene: -; clone size: -; CDR3 length: 15; V gene: TRBV5-6; CDR3 protein: CASSRSPSGANVLTF
D gene: -; clone size: -; CDR3 length: 14; V gene: TRBV7-2; CDR3 protein: CASSSSSYNSPLHF
D gene: -; clone size: once; CDR3 length: 15; V gene: TRBV2; CDR3 protein: CASSRAGAYNSPLHF
D gene: TRBD1; clone size: -; CDR3 length: 13; V gene: TRBV27; CDR3 protein: CASSEGAMRTQYF
D gene: -; clone size: few; CDR3 length: 12; V gene: TRBV2; CDR3 protein: CASQDSYNEQFF
D gene: -; clone size: -; CDR3 length: 15; V gene: TRBV11-3; CDR3 protein: CASSLQGQANTEAFF
D gene: -; clone size: -; CDR3 length: 18; V gene: TRBV7-9; CDR3 protein: CASSHPLRGGISTGELFF
D gene: TRBD1; clone size: -; CDR3 length: 16; V gene: TRBV6-1; CDR3 protein: CASSDTGQGGRYEQYF
D gene: TRBD2; clone size: -; CDR3 length: 15; V gene: TRBV5-1; CDR3 protein: CATAASGGAEETQYF
D gene: TRBD2; clone size: -; CDR3 length: 15; V gene: TRBV7-9; CDR3 protein: CASSLRRGDPNEQFF
D gene: TRBD1; clone size: -; CDR3 length: 14; V gene: TRBV7-3; CDR3 protein: CASSPNDRGYGYTF
D gene: -; clone size: -; CDR3 length: 13; V gene: TRBV18; CDR3 protein: CASSASESEKLFF
D gene: -; clone size: -; CDR3 length: 14; V gene: TRBV6-5; CDR3 protein: CASSRVATNEKLFF
D gene: TRBD1; clone size: -; CDR3 length: 16; V gene: TRBV7-6; CDR3 protein: CASSALGGQGTYEQYF
D gene: -; clone size: -; CDR3 length: 13; V gene: TRBV6-4; CDR3 protein: CASSELRGDTQYF
D gene: -; clone size: -; CDR3 length: 13; V gene: TRBV10-3; CDR3 protein: CAIIGQNTDTQYF
D gene: -; clone size: -; CDR3 length: 14; V gene: TRBV19; CDR3 protein: CASSPQGNYNEQFF
D gene: -; clone size: once; CDR3 length: 15; V gene: TRBV10-3; CDR3 protein: CAISEKAGVGYGYTF
D gene: TRBD2; clone size: -; CDR3 length: 16; V gene: TRBV7-2; CDR3 protein: CASSFLAGPSGSEQYF
D gene: TRBD2; clone size: -; CDR3 length: 15; V gene: TRBV6-5; CDR3 protein: CASSSRLARGNIQYF
D gene: -; clone size: medium-sized; CDR3 length: 14; V gene: TRBV6-5; CDR3 protein: CASKEHQRGTEAFF
D gene: TRBD1; clone size: -; CDR3 length: 14; V gene: TRBV7-2; CDR3 protein: CASSPRTGGYLLFF
D gene: -; clone size: -; CDR3 length: 15; V gene: TRBV18; CDR3 protein: CASSPAAGTYNEQFF
D gene: -; clone size: -; CDR3 length: 15; V gene: TRBV10-3; CDR3 protein: CAISDFRTEINEQFF
D gene: -; clone size: -; CDR3 length: 13; V gene: TRBV2; CDR3 protein: CASSLQGNTEAFF
D gene: TRBD1; clone size: -; CDR3 length: 15; V gene: TRBV19; CDR3 protein: CASSPGQGDFGEAFF
D gene: TRBD1; clone size: -; CDR3 length: 17; V gene: TRBV4-2; CDR3 protein: CASSQDVGTVSGDEQFF
D gene: -; clone size: -; CDR3 length: 19; V gene: TRBV2; CDR3 protein: CASSEVGSGQGISNQPQHF
D gene: -; clone size: -; CDR3 length: 11; V gene: TRBV23-1; CDR3 protein: CASSLAQPQHF
D gene: TRBD1; clone size: -; CDR3 length: 17; V gene: TRBV15; CDR3 protein: CATSSHMGQGPNYGYTF
D gene: -; clone size: -; CDR3 length: 14; V gene: TRBV12-5; CDR3 protein: CASGIGTAGNTIYF
D gene: TRBD1; clone size: -; CDR3 length: 15; V gene: TRBV5-1; CDR3 protein: CASSMGQNSNQPQHF
D gene: -; clone size: -; CDR3 length: 16; V gene: TRBV5-1; CDR3 protein: CASSSPRQESYNEQFF
D gene: -; clone size: once; CDR3 length: 13; V gene: TRBV11-3; CDR3 protein: CASSLGVNTEAFF
D gene: -; clone size: -; CDR3 length: 18; V gene: TRBV6-1; CDR3 protein: CASSEDPPRGGSYNEQFF
D gene: TRBD1; clone size: -; CDR3 length: 13; V gene: TRBV10-2; CDR3 protein: CASTIDRDQPQHF
D gene: TRBD1; clone size: -; CDR3 length: 14; V gene: TRBV19; CDR3 protein: CASAETGVEETQYF
D gene: -; clone size: -; CDR3 length: 13; V gene: TRBV7-3; CDR3 protein: CASSSSAVETQYF
D gene: -; clone size: -; CDR3 length: 14; V gene: TRBV2; CDR3 protein: CASSEAGAGNGYTF
D gene: -; clone size: -; CDR3 length: 14; V gene: TRBV10-2; CDR3 protein: CASKAATGNMANTF
D gene: -; clone size: once; CDR3 length: 15; V gene: TRBV5-6; CDR3 protein: CASSLGQTLGNGYTF
D gene: -; clone size: -; CDR3 length: 12; V gene: TRBV2; CDR3 protein: CASSVRAGEQYF
D gene: -; clone size: -; CDR3 length: 13; V gene: TRBV19; CDR3 protein: CASSITGGGGYTF
D gene: TRBD1; clone size: -; CDR3 length: 15; V gene: TRBV13; CDR3 protein: CASSTRDRGSYEQYF
D gene: TRBD2; clone size: -; CDR3 length: 16; V gene: TRBV9; CDR3 protein: CASSVGLTSGDNEQFF
D gene: TRBD2; clone size: -; CDR3 length: 18; V gene: TRBV6-2/TRBV6-3; CDR3 protein: CASSSPSLAGGNTDTQYF
D gene: TRBD2; clone size: -; CDR3 length: 11; V gene: TRBV6-5; CDR3 protein: CASSSGLGLYF
D gene: -; clone size: -; CDR3 length: 16; V gene: TRBV21-1; CDR3 protein: CASSKKGDREREKLFF
D gene: -; clone size: once; CDR3 length: 13; V gene: TRBV2; CDR3 protein: CASSVQGDSPLHF
D gene: -; clone size: -; CDR3 length: 13; V gene: TRBV19; CDR3 protein: CASSMGPLDGYTF
D gene: -; clone size: -; CDR3 length: 13; V gene: TRBV2; CDR3 protein: CATRAGANEKLFF
D gene: TRBD1; clone size: -; CDR3 length: 13; V gene: TRBV19; CDR3 protein: CASSTGQIYEQYF
D gene: -; clone size: -; CDR3 length: 12; V gene: TRBV6-5; CDR3 protein: CATGGAPYGYTF
D gene: TRBD1; clone size: -; CDR3 length: 15; V gene: TRBV5-8; CDR3 protein: CASSPRDRGTYGYTF
D gene: -; clone size: -; CDR3 length: 14; V gene: TRBV3-1/TRBV3-2; CDR3 protein: CASSQGSVSYEQYF